The 5 T cell receptor beta chains listed next were all sequenced from one sample in a study of cytomegalovirus exposure and HLA in healthy donors listed by TCRdb under 2017. Preparation of the library involved the immunoSEQ multiplex PCR assay. A mixture of 60 forward primers for TCR Vbeta segments and 13 reverse primers for TCR Jbeta segments was used in the multiplex PCR. TCRdb retrieved this table from immuneACCESS and kept in-frame rearrangements only. Not all clones are present; in checked studies, unresolved V genes account for under half, and no reason is known for the remainder. For this sample there are approximately 160,000 clones; over 65% appear just once. The ten biggest clones cover approximately 0.76% of the sample. Sequenced sample: PBMCs. These receptors came from a female donor in good health and CMV-seronegative.

Here the CDR3 DNA reads TGTGCCAGCAGCCAAGATTGGGCATACAATGAGCAGTTCTTC. Its protein is CASSQDWAYNEQFF. V is TRBV4-2 and J is TRBJ2-1; no definite D call. V dropped 0 bases and J dropped 4 bases, with 7 bases sitting between them. The CDR3 runs to 14 residues. Per the germline V gene, CDR1 is LGHNA and CDR2 is YNFKEQ.

A few counts support this clone. The CDR3 DNA follows: TGCAGCGTTGAGGGGGGAGCTGCAGATACGCAGTATTTT. Amino acid sequence: CSVEGGAADTQYF. The chain carries TRBV29-1 and TRBJ2-3; perhaps TRBD2 as D (6 bases). The CDR3 sequence is 13 residues long. Looked up from germline, CDR1 is SQVTM and CDR2 is ANQGSEA. Trimming stripped 3 bases from V and 4 bases from J, with 11 bases between.

The chain couples TRBV7-2 to TRBJ1-5, with D possibly TRBD1 on 5 matching bases. CDR1 and CDR2 from the germline V gene are SGHTA and FQGNSA. V was shortened by 0 bases and J by 11 bases, with 11 bases between the two germline ends. This CDR3 spans 13 amino acids. CDR3 DNA: TGTGCCAGCAGCTTAGCTCAGGGAGGAACCCAGCATTTT. Encoded protein: CASSLAQGGTQHF.

This clone was found once. CDR3 in DNA: TGTGCCAGCAGTGACCTGACGGGAGCACACTATGGCTACACCTTC. This codes for CASSDLTGAHYGYTF. The genes are TRBV28 and TRBJ1-2; D is unclear. Germline CDR1 and CDR2: MDHEN and SYDVKM. The CDR3 runs to 15 residues. V lost 5 bases and J lost 3, with 16 bases in between.

The genes are TRBV28 and TRBJ2-2; D is unresolved. Germline values: CDR1 MDHEN, CDR2 SYDVKM. The length of the CDR3 is 15 residues. The V end was cut by 6 bases, the J end by 5 bases, with 16 bases between. The CDR3 DNA reads TGTGCCAGCAGGCGGCTGCCAAGCCCTACCGGGGAGCTGTTTTTT. Translation gives CASRRLPSPTGELFF.